This TCR beta chain was sequenced for a study of early T cells in non-severe SARS-CoV-2 infection (dated by TCRdb to 2020 to 2023). Notes on the research overall: Because TCR sequencing was done on bulk RNA from unsorted whole blood, the alpha and beta chains could not be paired.

The library was generated by 5' RACE. TCRdb shows the sequencer as NextSeq 500. In the TCR library protocol, unique molecular identifiers were attached to individual cDNA molecules to correct for PCR bias and sequencing error. TCR alpha and beta chains were both sequenced, and the abundances of alpha and beta sequences in each sample were closely correlated with each other. Concerning the study's data processing: Decombinator V4 was used to annotate TCR sequences for V gene, J gene and CDR3. Expanded TCRs were defined as changing significantly between any two time points under a Poisson model with p below 0.0001. Abundances of TCRs were expressed as counts per million after normalisation to the total number of TCRs sequenced in each sample. MAIT TCRs were defined by TRAV1-2 paired with TRAJ12, TRAJ20 or TRAJ33, and iNKT TCRs by TRAV10 paired with TRAJ18. VDJdb, accessed 1 November 2021, was searched for CMV, EBV and SARS-CoV-2 annotated TCRs, excluding TCRs annotated for multiple antigens. TCRdb took the public reads, trimmed them with fastp at Q25, ran MiXCR for clone calling and kept in-frame beta chains. Identical CDR3 proteins give one entry, which carries the most common genes and DNA. For this entry, the V and J calls and clone size follow TCRdb and not the study's own pipeline. The sample table holds fewer than 75,000 distinct CDR3 sequences, of which 18% were seen once. The ten most abundant clones make up almost 9% of the sample.

The study was a case-control design nested within a healthcare worker cohort in London, UK, with weekly nasopharyngeal swab PCR tests and blood sampling. Between 23 and 31 March 2020, the week of the UK lockdown, healthcare workers were enrolled and then followed up weekly for as long as 16 weeks. There are a few counts of this clonotype. The clone's antigen remains unknown. One base away there is no much larger clone; base qualities are not given. The CDR3 covers 11 residues, taking in both the cysteine and the phenylalanine. Only the CDR3 DNA is retained, 33 bases long and in frame from the first base. For CDR1 and CDR2, the germline V gene (reference sequence) lists SEHNR and FQNEAQ. The junction carries 10 bases between V and J, which are trimmed by 5 bases and 9 bases respectively. Findings and caveats that apply to the study as a whole: VDJdb matching was skewed toward anti-spike CD8 responses and likely underestimated virus-specific expansions, missing private and CD4 specificities.

Sample: whole blood, taken at baseline. The chain joins TRBV7-9 to TRBJ1-1; too little of a D gene remains to name it. The clonotype was recovered from an adult who was a healthcare worker with PCR-confirmed SARS-CoV-2 infection or an uninfected control (not recorded which). The CDR3 has the sequence CASSDESQAFF. The DNA sequence follows: TGTGCCAGCAGCGATGAGAGTCAAGCTTTCTTT.